This T cell receptor (beta chain) was retrieved from a study of blood T cell repertoires in COVID-19. Using immunoSEQ multiplex PCR, the repertoire was profiled, and TCRdb retains in-frame clones only, with some absent. This table has approximately 250,000 clones, under 85% appearing once. Germline lookup yields CDR1 LGHDT and CDR2 YNNKEL (reference sequence). The CDR3 covers 19 residues. The trim removed 4 bases at V and 2 bases at J, leaving 10 bases unmatched. Sequencing input: peripheral blood. The chain couples TRBV3-1 (or the pseudogene TRBV3-2) to TRBJ2-1, with 14 nucleotides matching TRBD2. The clonotype originates from a human donor in a cohort sampled during active COVID-19. The CDR3 DNA reads TGTGCCAGCAGCCTTCTGATCCGGACTAGCGGGGGGCCCTACAATGAGCAGTTCTTC. Translated, it gives CASSLLIRTSGGPYNEQFF.